This T cell receptor beta chain stems from a study of CD8 T cells in ankylosing spondylitis. Study-level points and caveats: The authors reported significant enrichment of disease-linked clones in matched ankylosing spondylitis synovial fluid. CD8+ disease-linked clones were present at relatively low frequencies in blood. Seemingly distinctive of ankylosing spondylitis blood was a TCR beta motif formed by eight highly homologous variants.

The CDR3 length is 14 residues. Germline CDR1 is SGHNT and CDR2 is YENEEA. V gave up 3 bases and J gave up 0 bases, with 9 bases separating them. As concerns this clonotype: Antigen unknown.

Construction of TCR beta libraries was performed using quantitative 5'-RACE with molecular barcodes. TCRdb ran MiXCR on the 5' RACE reads and lists one entry per CDR3 protein. The sample carries fewer than 400,000 distinct CDR3 sequences, less than 10% recorded once. The sequenced sample was blood, either unsorted or a sorted T cell fraction (not recorded which). The J gene is TRBJ2-7, the V gene TRBV11-3; no reliable D call. The clonotype comes from a male donor with ankylosing spondylitis. The DNA of the CDR3 is TGTGCCAGCAGCTTGCACGTGAGCTCCTACGAGCAGTACTTC. Residues: CASSLHVSSYEQYF.